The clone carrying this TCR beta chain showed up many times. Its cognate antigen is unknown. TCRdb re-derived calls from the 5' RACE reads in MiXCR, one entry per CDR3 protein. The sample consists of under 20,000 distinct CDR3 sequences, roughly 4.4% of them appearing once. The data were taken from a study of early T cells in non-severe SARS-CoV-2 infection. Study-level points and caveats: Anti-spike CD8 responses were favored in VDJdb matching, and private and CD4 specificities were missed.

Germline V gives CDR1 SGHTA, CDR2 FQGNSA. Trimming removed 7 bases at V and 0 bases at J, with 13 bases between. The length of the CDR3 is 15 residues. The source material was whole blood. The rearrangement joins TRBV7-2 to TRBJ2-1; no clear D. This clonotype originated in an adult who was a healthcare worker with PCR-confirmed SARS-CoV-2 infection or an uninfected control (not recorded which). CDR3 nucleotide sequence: TGTGCCAGCACCCGAGTCGAGAGCTCCTACAATGAGCAGTTCTTC. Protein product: CASTRVESSYNEQFF.